This passage covers 28 T cell receptor beta chains from one sample sequenced in a study of monozygotic twins with inflammatory bowel disease. TCRdb reanalyzed the 5' RACE reads, giving one entry per CDR3 protein sequence and no DNA. The table lists under 350,000 distinct CDR3 sequences. Sequenced sample: blood. The receptors stem from a human donor with ulcerative colitis or Crohn's disease, or a healthy co-twin of an affected twin (not recorded which).

The chain is built from TRBV6-2 or TRBV6-3 and TRBJ2-7; as DNA is missing, the TRBD1 call by TCRdb cannot be tested. Germline-derived CDR1 and CDR2 are MNHEY and SVGEGT. The CDR3 extends over 14 amino acids. CDR3 loop: CASRGTTSSYEQYF.

This chain connects TRBV20-1 to TRBJ2-7; the TCRdb D gene call, TRBD1, has no DNA to confirm it. The length of the CDR3 is 17 residues. Per germline, CDR1 DFQATT and CDR2 SNEGSKA (reference sequence). The CDR3 here is CSARDLRVGTKTYEQYF.

The chain is built from TRBV5-6 and TRBJ2-7. This CDR3 contains 15 residues. Looked up from germline, CDR1 is SGHDT and CDR2 is YYEEEE. The CDR3: CASSLSGRGSYEQYF.

The chain has TRBV7-2 and TRBJ1-4. From germline, CDR1 is SGHTA and CDR2 FQGNSA. This CDR3 is built from 15 residues. This CDR3 reads CASSSSLGTNEKLFF.

V gene TRBV28 combines with J gene TRBJ2-7; TCRdb's D call of TRBD2 is untestable without DNA. CDR1 is MDHEN and CDR2 is SYDVKM in the germline V gene. The length of the CDR3 is 16 residues. This CDR3 is CASQGLPRWLSYEQYF.

The chain recombines TRBV12-3 or TRBV12-4 with TRBJ1-2; the TCRdb D gene call, TRBD1, has no DNA to confirm it. This CDR3 is 14 amino acids long. The CDR3 protein is CASRRQDRGYGYTF.

This chain links TRBV6-5 with TRBJ1-5; TCRdb lists TRBD1, though no DNA is available to test this call. Germline lookup yields CDR1 MNHEY and CDR2 SVGAGI. The CDR3 runs to 15 residues. CDR3 residues: CASRTGGGVNQPQHF.

This chain connects TRBV12-3 or TRBV12-4 to TRBJ1-5. The CDR3 runs to 13 residues. Here the CDR3 reads CASSLQGDQPQHF.

This sequence joins TRBV18 and TRBJ1-2. Germline CDR1 and CDR2: KGHSH and LQKENI. The CDR3 contains 17 residues. This CDR3 reads CASSPAEIKASRNGYTF.

The chain links TRBV9 to TRBJ1-5. The CDR3 spans 12 residues. The germline V gene encodes CDR1 SGDLS and CDR2 YYNGEE. The chain's CDR3 is CASSVDGQPQHF.

V usage is TRBV7-8 and J usage is TRBJ2-4; TCRdb indicates TRBD1, and absent DNA this call remains unverified. Germline V gene data show CDR1 as SGHVS and CDR2 as FQNEAQ. There are 15 residues in the CDR3. The CDR3 loop is CASSLLKGARDIQYF.

The chain uses TRBV20-1 and TRBJ2-4. Germline assignment: CDR1 DFQATT and CDR2 SNEGSKA (reference sequence). The CDR3 consists of 13 residues. CDR3 amino acids: CSARIHQLDIQYF.

V and J are TRBV2 and TRBJ1-5; absent DNA, TCRdb's TRBD1 call cannot be checked. The CDR3 has 17 amino acids. Germline V gene sequence: CDR1 SNHLY, CDR2 FYNNEI. This chain's CDR3 is CASKSYGTINSNQPQHF.

V is TRBV4-3 and J is TRBJ2-6; lacking DNA, the TRBD1 call made by TCRdb goes unchecked. The CDR3 extends over 17 amino acids. In germline, CDR1 is LGHNA, CDR2 YSLEER. CDR3 loop: CASSQDGDRAGANVLTF.

The chain links TRBV7-8 to TRBJ2-3; TCRdb selects TRBD1, and the lack of DNA leaves this call unchecked. The germline V gene encodes CDR1 SGHVS and CDR2 FQNEAQ. This CDR3 contains 17 residues. CDR3 amino acids: CASSLIRGDRALTTQYF.

The rearrangement joins TRBV5-5 to TRBJ1-1; TCRdb indicates TRBD1, and absent DNA this call remains unverified. Germline CDR1 reads SGHKS; CDR2 reads YYEKEE (reference sequence). The CDR3 sequence is 17 residues long. The CDR3 region is CASSLALAGWRNTEAFF.

This CDR3 reads CATKRGGGETQYF. This chain connects TRBV7-2 to TRBJ2-5; the TCRdb call, TRBD1, lacks DNA for checking. This CDR3 comprises 13 residues. The germline gives CDR1 SGHTA, CDR2 FQGNSA.

The chain carries TRBV7-2 and TRBJ2-3; absent DNA, TCRdb's TRBD2 call cannot be checked. CDR1 is SGHTA, CDR2 FQGNSA, per germline. The CDR3 is made up of 12 amino acids. CDR3 amino acids: CASSSQPATQYF.

The J gene is TRBJ2-7, the V gene TRBV5-1; TCRdb's D call, TRBD1, is unchecked because there is no DNA. The CDR3 extends over 13 amino acids. The germline V gene has CDR1 SGHRS and CDR2 YFSETQ. CDR3: CASGLTGDYEQYF.

The rearrangement uses TRBV19 and TRBJ1-1; there is no DNA to check the TCRdb D call of TRBD1. CDR3 size: 14 residues. In germline, CDR1 is LNHDA, CDR2 SQIVND (reference sequence). The CDR3 sequence: CASSQRQGSSEAFF.

The chain links TRBV4-3 to TRBJ2-2; TCRdb's assignment of TRBD2 cannot be checked, as there is no DNA. Per germline, CDR1 LGHNA and CDR2 YSLEER. This CDR3 has 16 amino acids. The CDR3 protein is CASSQGRLAGSGELFF.

The V gene is TRBV7-2, the J gene TRBJ2-3; there is no DNA to check the TCRdb D call of TRBD2. CDR1 SGHTA and CDR2 FQGNSA come from the germline V gene. The CDR3 totals 15 residues. CDR3 region: CASSLSSGRAHTQYF.

The V gene is TRBV12-3 or TRBV12-4, the J gene TRBJ1-1. CDR3 length: 15 amino acids. This CDR3 is CASSPTGLLNTEAFF.

This chain connects TRBV3-1 to TRBJ2-1; the D gene TCRdb calls, TRBD2, cannot be checked with no DNA. Per the germline V gene, CDR1 is LGHDT and CDR2 is YNNKEL (reference sequence). The CDR3 sequence is 12 residues long. CDR3 sequence reads: CASSRRHNEQFF.

The chain carries TRBV5-5 and TRBJ2-2; absent DNA, TCRdb's TRBD1 call cannot be checked. Germline CDR1 is SGHKS and CDR2 is YYEKEE (reference sequence). The CDR3 consists of 15 residues. CDR3 region: CASSFRTGWTGELFF. Combining the CDR3 with reference TRBV5-5 and TRBJ2-2 gives the whole variable domain DAGVTQSPTHLIKTRGQQVTLRCSPISGHKSVSWYQQVLGQGPQFIFQYYEKEERGRGNFPDRFSARQFPNYSSELNVNALLLGDSALYLCASSFRTGWTGELFFGEGSRLTVL.

V is TRBV7-2 and J is TRBJ1-5; TCRdb designates TRBD1, a call that cannot be tested without DNA. CDR1 is SGHTA and CDR2 is FQGNSA in the germline V gene. The CDR3 totals 15 residues. CDR3 protein: CASSVGQNSNQPQHF.

This chain uses TRBV11-3 with TRBJ2-1. Looked up from germline, CDR1 is SGHNT and CDR2 is YENEEA. The CDR3 runs 11 residues. The CDR3 sequence is CASRKDNEQFF.

The rearrangement uses TRBV5-1 and TRBJ2-2; TCRdb calls TRBD1, which cannot be checked without DNA. This CDR3 contains 15 residues. Germline loops: CDR1 SGHRS, CDR2 YFSETQ. CDR3 protein: CASTGADRITGELFF.